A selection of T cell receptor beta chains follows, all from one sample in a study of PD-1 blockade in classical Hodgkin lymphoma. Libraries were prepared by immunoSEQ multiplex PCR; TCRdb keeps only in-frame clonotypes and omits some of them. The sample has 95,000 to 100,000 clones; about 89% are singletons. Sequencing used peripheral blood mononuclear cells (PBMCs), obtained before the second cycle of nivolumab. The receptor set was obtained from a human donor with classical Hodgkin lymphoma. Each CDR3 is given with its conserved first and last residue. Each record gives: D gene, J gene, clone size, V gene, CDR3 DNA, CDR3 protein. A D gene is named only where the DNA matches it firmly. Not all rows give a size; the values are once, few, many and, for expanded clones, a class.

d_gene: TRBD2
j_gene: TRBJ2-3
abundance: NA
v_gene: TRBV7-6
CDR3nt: TGTGCCAGCAGACCGAGCGGGGTTGTAGCAGATACGCAGTATTTT
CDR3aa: CASRPSGVVADTQYF

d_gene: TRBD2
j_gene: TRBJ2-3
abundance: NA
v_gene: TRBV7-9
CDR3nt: TGTGCCAGCAGCTTAGCCGCGACTAGCGGGGGAGTAAATACGCAGTATTTT
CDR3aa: CASSLAATSGGVNTQYF

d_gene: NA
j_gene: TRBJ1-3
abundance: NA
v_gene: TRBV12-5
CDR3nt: TGTGCTAGTGGTTTGGGCTCCCGGGGCTCTGGAAACACCATATATTTT
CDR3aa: CASGLGSRGSGNTIYF

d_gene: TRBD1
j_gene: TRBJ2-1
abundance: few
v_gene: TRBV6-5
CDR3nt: TGTGCCACCAACACCGGGACAGGGATCTACAATGAGCAGTTCTTC
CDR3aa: CATNTGTGIYNEQFF

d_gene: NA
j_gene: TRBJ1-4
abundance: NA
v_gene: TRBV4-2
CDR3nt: TGTGCCAGCAGCCAAAACCGGGCTAATGAAAAACTGTTTTTT
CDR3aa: CASSQNRANEKLFF

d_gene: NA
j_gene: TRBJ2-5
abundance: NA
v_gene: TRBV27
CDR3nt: TGTGCCAGCAGTTTGCCTCCATGGGAGACCCAGTACTTC
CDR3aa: CASSLPPWETQYF

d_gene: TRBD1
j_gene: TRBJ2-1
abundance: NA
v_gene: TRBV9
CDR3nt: TGTGCCAGCAGCGTAGACTGGGACAGCTCCTACAATGAGCAGTTCTTC
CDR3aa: CASSVDWDSSYNEQFF

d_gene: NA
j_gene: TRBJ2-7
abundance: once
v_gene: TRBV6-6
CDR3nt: TGTGCCAGCAGTGGAGGGCAGGGGATTTACGAGCAGTACTTC
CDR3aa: CASSGGQGIYEQYF

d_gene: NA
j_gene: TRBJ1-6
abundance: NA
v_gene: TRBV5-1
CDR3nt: TGCGCCAGCAGCTCGCCGACACGCGCCCATTCACCCCTCCACTTT
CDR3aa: CASSSPTRAHSPLHF

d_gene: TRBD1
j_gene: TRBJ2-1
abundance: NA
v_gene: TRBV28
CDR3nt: TGTGCCAGCAGTCCTCAGGGGGTCCTTAATGAGCAGTTCTTC
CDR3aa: CASSPQGVLNEQFF

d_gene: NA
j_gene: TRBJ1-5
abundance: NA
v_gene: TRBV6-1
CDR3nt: TGTGCCAGCAGTGTAGGCCAGCCCCAGCATTTT
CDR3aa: CASSVGQPQHF

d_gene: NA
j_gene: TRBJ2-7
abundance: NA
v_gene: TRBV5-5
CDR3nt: TGTGCCAGCAGCTTGATCACGTCTACCTACGAGCAGTACTTC
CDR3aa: CASSLITSTYEQYF

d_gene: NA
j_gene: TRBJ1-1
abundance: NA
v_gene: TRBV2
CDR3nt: TGTGCCAGCAGGGTCGGGGCCACTGAAGCTTTCTTT
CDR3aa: CASRVGATEAFF

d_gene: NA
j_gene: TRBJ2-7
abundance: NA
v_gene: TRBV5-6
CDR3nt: TGTGCCAGCAGCCGGGGTCTTGCCTACGAGCAGTACTTC
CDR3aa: CASSRGLAYEQYF

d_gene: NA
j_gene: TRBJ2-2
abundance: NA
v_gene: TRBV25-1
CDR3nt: TGTGCCAGCAGTTTGGTTCAGTACGGGGAGCTGTTTTTT
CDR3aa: CASSLVQYGELFF

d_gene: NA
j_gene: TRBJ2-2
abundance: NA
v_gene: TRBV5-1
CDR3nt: TGCGCCAGCAGCCAAAGACAGGGAGGTAACACCGGGGAGCTGTTTTTT
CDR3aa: CASSQRQGGNTGELFF

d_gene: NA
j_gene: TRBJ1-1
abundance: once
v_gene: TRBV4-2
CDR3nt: TGTGCCAGCAGCCAATTCAGCGAAGCTTTCTTT
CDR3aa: CASSQFSEAFF

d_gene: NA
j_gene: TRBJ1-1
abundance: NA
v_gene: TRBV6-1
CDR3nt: TGTGCCAGCAGGCAAGGGTTTAACACTGAAGCTTTCTTT
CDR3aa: CASRQGFNTEAFF

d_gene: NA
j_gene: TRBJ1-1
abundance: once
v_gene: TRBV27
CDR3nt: TGTGCCAGCAGTTTAAGGGGAGGGGTACGAAACACTGAAGCTTTCTTT
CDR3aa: CASSLRGGVRNTEAFF

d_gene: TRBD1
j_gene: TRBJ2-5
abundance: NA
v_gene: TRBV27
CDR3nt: TGTGCCAGCAGATCCGGGACAGGGACAGAGACCCAGTACTTC
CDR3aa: CASRSGTGTETQYF

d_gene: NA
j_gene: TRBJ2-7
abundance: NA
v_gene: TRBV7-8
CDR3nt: TGTGCCAGCAGCTTAGAGGGATCCGGTTGGGTTTCCTACGAGCAGTACTTC
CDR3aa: CASSLEGSGWVSYEQYF

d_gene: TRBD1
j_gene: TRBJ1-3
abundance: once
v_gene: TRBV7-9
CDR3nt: TGTGCCAGCAGCTTAACAGGGGCCTCTGGAAACACCATATATTTT
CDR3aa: CASSLTGASGNTIYF

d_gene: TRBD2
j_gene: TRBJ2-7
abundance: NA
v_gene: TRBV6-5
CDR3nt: TGTGCCAGCAGTCCCCCGGGGGGGTCCGAGCAGTACTTC
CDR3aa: CASSPPGGSEQYF

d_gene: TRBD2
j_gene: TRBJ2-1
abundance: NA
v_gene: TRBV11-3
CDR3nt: TGTGCCAGCAGCTTAGCGGGGGGTAATGAGCAGTTCTTC
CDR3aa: CASSLAGGNEQFF

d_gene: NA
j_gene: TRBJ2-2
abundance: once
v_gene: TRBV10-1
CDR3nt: TGCGCCAGCAGTCGGGGGCTCGCGAACACCGGGGAGCTGTTTTTT
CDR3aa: CASSRGLANTGELFF

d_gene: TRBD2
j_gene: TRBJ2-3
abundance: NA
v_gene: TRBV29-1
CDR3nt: TGCAGCGTGGGTTTGACTAGCGGGGGGAGCACAGATACGCAGTATTTT
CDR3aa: CSVGLTSGGSTDTQYF

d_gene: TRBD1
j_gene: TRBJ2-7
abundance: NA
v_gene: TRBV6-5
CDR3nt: TGTGCCAGCAGGACCAACAGGGGACCCTACGAGCAGTACTTC
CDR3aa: CASRTNRGPYEQYF

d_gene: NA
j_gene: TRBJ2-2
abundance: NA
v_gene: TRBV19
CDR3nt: TGTGCCAGCGGAAGGCCAAACACCGGGGAGCTGTTTTTT
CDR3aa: CASGRPNTGELFF

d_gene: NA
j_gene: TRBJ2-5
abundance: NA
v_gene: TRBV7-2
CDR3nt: TGTGCCAGCAGCCTTAGTCTTCAAGAGACCCAGTACTTC
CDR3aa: CASSLSLQETQYF

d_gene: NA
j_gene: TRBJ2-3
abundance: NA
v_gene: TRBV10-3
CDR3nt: TGTGCCATCGGCCCGGCGGGCACAGATACGCAGTATTTT
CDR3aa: CAIGPAGTDTQYF

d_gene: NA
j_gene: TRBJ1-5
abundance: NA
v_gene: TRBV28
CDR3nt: TGTGCCAGCAGTTTCCCAGGGATTAGCAATCAGCCCCAGCATTTT
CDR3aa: CASSFPGISNQPQHF

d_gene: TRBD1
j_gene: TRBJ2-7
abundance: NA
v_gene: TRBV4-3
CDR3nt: TGCGCCAGCAGCCCGGCCGGGACAGACATCTACGAGCAGTACTTC
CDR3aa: CASSPAGTDIYEQYF

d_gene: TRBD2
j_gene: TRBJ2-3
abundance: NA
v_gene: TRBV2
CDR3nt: TGTGCCAGCAGACTGAGCGGGGTCTGGGCCACAGATACGCAGTATTTT
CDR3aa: CASRLSGVWATDTQYF

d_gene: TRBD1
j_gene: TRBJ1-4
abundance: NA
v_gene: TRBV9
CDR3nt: TGTGCCAGCAGCGAGGGGACAGGGGGCCTTGGTGAAAAACTGTTTTTT
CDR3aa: CASSEGTGGLGEKLFF

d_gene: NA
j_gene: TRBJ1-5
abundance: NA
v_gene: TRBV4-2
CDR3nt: TGTGCCAGCAGCCAAGATGTGGGGGACTCCAATCAGCCCCAGCATTTT
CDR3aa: CASSQDVGDSNQPQHF

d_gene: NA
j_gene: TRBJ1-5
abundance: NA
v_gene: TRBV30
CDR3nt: TGTGCCTGGAGTTCAGGGCATAATAGCAATCAGCCCCAGCATTTT
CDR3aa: CAWSSGHNSNQPQHF

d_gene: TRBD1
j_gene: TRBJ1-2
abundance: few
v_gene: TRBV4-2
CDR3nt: TGTGCCAGCAGCCAAGACACAGGGGGCCGGGGCTACACCTTC
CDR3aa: CASSQDTGGRGYTF

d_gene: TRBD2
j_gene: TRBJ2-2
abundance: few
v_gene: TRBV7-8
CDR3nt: TGTGCCAGCCGATCGGGGGGGGAGTCCACCGGGGAGCTGTTTTTT
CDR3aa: CASRSGGESTGELFF

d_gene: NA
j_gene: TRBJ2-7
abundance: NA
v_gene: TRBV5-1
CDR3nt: TGCGCCAGCAGCTTGGATCCCCTAGCCCACGAGCAGTACTTC
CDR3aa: CASSLDPLAHEQYF

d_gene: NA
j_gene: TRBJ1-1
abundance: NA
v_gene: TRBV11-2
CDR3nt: TGTGCCAGCAGCTTATCTTGGTCAGTTGAAGCTTTCTTT
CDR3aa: CASSLSWSVEAFF

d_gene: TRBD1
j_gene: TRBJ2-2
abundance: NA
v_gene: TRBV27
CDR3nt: TGTGCCAGCAGGGCCGGGACAGACACCGGGGAGCTGTTTTTT
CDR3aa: CASRAGTDTGELFF

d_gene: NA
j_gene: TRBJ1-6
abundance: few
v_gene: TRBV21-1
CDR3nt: TGTGCCAGCAGCCCCCGGACAGAGGAGAATTCACCCCTCCACTTT
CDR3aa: CASSPRTEENSPLHF

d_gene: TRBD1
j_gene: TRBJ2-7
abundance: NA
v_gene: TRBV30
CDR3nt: TGTGCCTGGAAAGCGGGACAGGGGCCCTACGAGCAGTACTTC
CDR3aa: CAWKAGQGPYEQYF

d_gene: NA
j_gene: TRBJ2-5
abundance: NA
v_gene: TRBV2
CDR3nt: TGTGCCAGCAGAGAGGACCCCCAAGCGGAGACCCAGTACTTC
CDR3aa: CASREDPQAETQYF

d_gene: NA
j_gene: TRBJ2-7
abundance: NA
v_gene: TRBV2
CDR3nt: TGTGCCAACAGAGGGGCCGGGCAGTACTTC
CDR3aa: CANRGAGQYF

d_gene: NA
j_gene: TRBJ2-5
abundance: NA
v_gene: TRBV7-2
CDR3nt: TGTGCCAGCAGCCGATCGCGGGGGCAGGAGACCCAGTACTTC
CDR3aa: CASSRSRGQETQYF

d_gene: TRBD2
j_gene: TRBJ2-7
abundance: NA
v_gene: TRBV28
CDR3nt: TGTGCCAGCACGGAAATAGCGGGACACTCCTACGAGCAGTACTTC
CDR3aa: CASTEIAGHSYEQYF

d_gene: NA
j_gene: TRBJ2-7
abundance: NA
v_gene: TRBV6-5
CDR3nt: TGTGCCAGCAACAAAGGGGGGGACAGAGCCTACGAGCAGTACTTC
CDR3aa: CASNKGGDRAYEQYF

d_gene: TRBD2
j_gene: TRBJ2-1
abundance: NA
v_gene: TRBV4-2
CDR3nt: TGTGCCAGCAGCCAAGAGGTCCTAGCGGGGACTGCTGGTGAGCAGTTCTTC
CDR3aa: CASSQEVLAGTAGEQFF

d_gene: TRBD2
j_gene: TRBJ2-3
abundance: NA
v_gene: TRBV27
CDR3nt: TGTGCCAGCAGTTTATTTGCTAGCGGGAGCACAGATACGCAGTATTTT
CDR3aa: CASSLFASGSTDTQYF

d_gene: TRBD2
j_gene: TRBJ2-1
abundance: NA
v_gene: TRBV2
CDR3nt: TGTGCCAGCAGTGAGATGGTGCCGCGGGGGACCGACAATGAGCAGTTCTTC
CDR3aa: CASSEMVPRGTDNEQFF

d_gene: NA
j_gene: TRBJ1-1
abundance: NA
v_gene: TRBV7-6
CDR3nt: TGTGCCAGCAGCCGAGGAGGGGAGAACACTGAAGCTTTCTTT
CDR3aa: CASSRGGENTEAFF

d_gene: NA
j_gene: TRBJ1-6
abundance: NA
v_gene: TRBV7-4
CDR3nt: TGTGCCAGCAGCCTCACGTATTCACCCCTCCACTTT
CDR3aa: CASSLTYSPLHF

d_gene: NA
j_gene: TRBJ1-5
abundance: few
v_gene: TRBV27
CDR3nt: TGTGCCAGCAGTTTAACGGTAGGGGGTCAGCCCCAGCATTTT
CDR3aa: CASSLTVGGQPQHF

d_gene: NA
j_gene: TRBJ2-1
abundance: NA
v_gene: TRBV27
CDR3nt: TGTGCCAGCACCCCCTTAGGGTACAATGAGCAGTTCTTC
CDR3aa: CASTPLGYNEQFF